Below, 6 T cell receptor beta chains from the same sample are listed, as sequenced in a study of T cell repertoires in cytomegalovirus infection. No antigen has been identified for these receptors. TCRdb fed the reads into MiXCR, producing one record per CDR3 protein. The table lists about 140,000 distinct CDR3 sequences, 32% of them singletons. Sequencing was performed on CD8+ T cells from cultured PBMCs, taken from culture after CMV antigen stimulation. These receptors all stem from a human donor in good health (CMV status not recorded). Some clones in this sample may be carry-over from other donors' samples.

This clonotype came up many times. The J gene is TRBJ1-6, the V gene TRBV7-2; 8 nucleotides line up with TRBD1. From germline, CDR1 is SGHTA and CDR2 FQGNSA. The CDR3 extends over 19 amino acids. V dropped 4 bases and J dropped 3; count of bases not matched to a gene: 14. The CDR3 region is CASSSQGDAGLFYNSPLHF. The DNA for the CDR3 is TGTGCCAGCAGCTCACAGGGGGACGCGGGTCTTTTCTATAATTCACCCCTCCACTTT.

This CDR3 reads CASSFDSSNQPQHF. The CDR3 region has the DNA TGTGCCAGCAGTTTCGACAGTAGCAATCAGCCCCAGCATTTT. The J gene is TRBJ1-5, the V gene TRBV27; D may be TRBD1 (5 bases). The CDR3 sequence is 14 residues long. V gave up 3 bases and J gave up 0 bases, with 6 bases separating them. Per the germline V gene, CDR1 is MNHEY and CDR2 is SMNVEV (reference sequence).

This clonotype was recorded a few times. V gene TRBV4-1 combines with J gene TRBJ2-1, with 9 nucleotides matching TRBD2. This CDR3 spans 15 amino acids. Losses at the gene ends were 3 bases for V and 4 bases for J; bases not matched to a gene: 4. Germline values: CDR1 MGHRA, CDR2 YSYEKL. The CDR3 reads CASSHPSGAYNEQFF. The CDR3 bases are TGCGCCAGCAGCCACCCTAGCGGGGCTTACAATGAGCAGTTCTTC.

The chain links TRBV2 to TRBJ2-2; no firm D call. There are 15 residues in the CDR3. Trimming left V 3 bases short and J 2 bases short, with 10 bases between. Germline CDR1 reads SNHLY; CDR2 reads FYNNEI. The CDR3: CASSDEQYNTGELFF. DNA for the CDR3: TGTGCCAGCAGTGACGAGCAGTATAACACCGGGGAGCTGTTTTTT.

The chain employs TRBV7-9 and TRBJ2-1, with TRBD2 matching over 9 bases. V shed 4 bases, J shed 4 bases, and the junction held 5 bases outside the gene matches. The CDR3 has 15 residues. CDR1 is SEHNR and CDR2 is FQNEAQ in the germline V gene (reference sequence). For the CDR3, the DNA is TGTGCCAGCAGCTCTAGCGGGGTAATGTACAATGAGCAGTTCTTC. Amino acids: CASSSSGVMYNEQFF.

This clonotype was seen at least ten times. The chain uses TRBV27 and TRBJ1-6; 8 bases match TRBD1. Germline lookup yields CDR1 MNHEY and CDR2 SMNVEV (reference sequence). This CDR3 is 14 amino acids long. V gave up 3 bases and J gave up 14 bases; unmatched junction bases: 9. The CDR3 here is CASSLETGDTTLHF. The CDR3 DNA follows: TGTGCCAGCAGTTTGGAGACAGGGGATACCACCCTCCACTTT.